The 14 T cell receptor beta chains below come from one sample, sequenced in a study of blood T cell repertoires in COVID-19 (dated by TCRdb to 2018 to 2021). Receptor amplification or capture employed the immunoSEQ multiplex PCR assay. TCRdb carries this immuneACCESS record with in-frame sequences only. Its versions omit some clonotypes, under half of them owing to an unresolved V gene in the studies checked, with the rest unexplained. In all, the sample holds some 150,000 clones, and around 80% of those were seen once. Around 35% of the sample comes from the top ten. The specimen sequenced was peripheral blood. Receptors originate from a human donor in a cohort sampled during active COVID-19.

V and J are TRBV5-6 and TRBJ1-1, with 8 bases matching TRBD1. Germline V gene lookup returns CDR1 SGHDT and CDR2 YYEEEE. With V trimmed by 3 bases and J by 8 bases, 6 bases remained unmatched. The CDR3 spans 13 residues. The DNA of the CDR3 is TGTGCCAGCAGCTGGGACAGGAATAGCGAAGCTTTCTTT. Translation: CASSWDRNSEAFF.

The chain couples TRBV19 to TRBJ1-2; D gene unclear. From germline, CDR1 is LNHDA and CDR2 SQIVND (reference sequence). This CDR3 is built from 13 residues. V dropped 7 bases and J dropped 6 bases, with 15 bases sitting between them. The CDR3 loop reads CASKWIWRDGYTF. Here the CDR3 DNA reads TGTGCCAGTAAGTGGATCTGGAGGGATGGCTACACCTTC.

The chain combines TRBV27 with TRBJ2-7; TRBD2 matches 9 bases. The V segment lost 6 bases and the J segment 3 bases; nucleotides outside the gene matches: 12. Germline CDR1 MNHEY, CDR2 SMNVEV (reference sequence). The CDR3 spans 16 residues. In DNA form, the CDR3 reads TGTGCCAGCAGCTCGACTAGCGGAGGATTCATCTACGAGCAGTACTTC. Protein sequence: CASSSTSGGFIYEQYF.

The chain recombines TRBV7-3 with TRBJ2-3, with 8 bases aligning to TRBD2. Trimming removed 5 bases from V and 1 base from J; junction bases left unmatched: 8. The CDR3 is 16 amino acids. The V gene's germline CDR1 is SGHTA and CDR2 FQGTGA. Here the CDR3 DNA reads TGTGCCAGCAGCCCTCGATCGGGGGGGGGCACAGATACGCAGTATTTT. It is translated as CASSPRSGGGTDTQYF.

The CDR3: CASSSISGGGNEQFF. The CDR3 region has the DNA TGTGCCAGCAGCAGCATTAGCGGGGGGGGCAATGAGCAGTTCTTC. The V gene is TRBV13, the J gene TRBJ2-1, with TRBD2 identical over 11 bases. This CDR3 has 15 amino acids. V was clipped by 5 bases and J by 6 bases; unmatched bases: 6. Germline CDR1 is PRHDT and CDR2 is FYEKMQ (reference sequence).

The rearrangement links TRBV27 to TRBJ1-5, with D perhaps TRBD1 (6 bases). The CDR3 is made up of 14 amino acids. Between the trimmed V and J ends, which lost 5 bases and 8 bases, there was a span of 16 bases. The germline CDR1 and CDR2 sequences are MNHEY and SMNVEV (reference sequence). For the CDR3, the DNA is TGTGCCAGCAGTCCAGGTCGGTACAGGGAGCCCCAGCATTTT. Protein sequence: CASSPGRYREPQHF.

The chain employs TRBV3-1 (or the pseudogene TRBV3-2) and TRBJ2-7; 8 nucleotides align to TRBD2. J gave up 3 bases and V 1 base, and 8 bases lay outside the gene matches. CDR1 is LGHDT and CDR2 is YNNKEL in the germline V gene (reference sequence). The CDR3 runs 16 residues. The CDR3 region is CASSQGRLASIYEQYF. In DNA, the CDR3 is TGTGCCAGCAGCCAAGGAAGACTAGCGTCCATCTACGAGCAGTACTTC.

The chain couples TRBV15 to TRBJ1-6; 8 bases match TRBD1. The V gene's germline CDR1 is LNHNV and CDR2 YYDKDF (reference sequence). There are 14 residues in the CDR3. After removal of 1 base from V and 7 bases from J, the junction contained 0 bases not matched to a gene. CDR3 DNA sequence: TGTGCCACCAGCAGAGGACAGGGGAATTCACCCCTCCACTTT. Translated: CATSRGQGNSPLHF.

This chain joins TRBV5-6 and TRBJ1-2; TRBD1 agrees at 11 bases. Looked up from germline, CDR1 is SGHDT and CDR2 is YYEEEE. The V segment lost 1 base and the J segment 3 bases; nucleotides outside the gene matches: 8. The length of the CDR3 is 17 residues. The CDR3 bases are TGTGCCAGCAGCTTGCGGACAGGGGGCCTCAAATACTATGGCTACACCTTC. This codes for CASSLRTGGLKYYGYTF.

This sequence joins TRBV19 and TRBJ1-5; 12 nucleotides agree with TRBD1. This CDR3 contains 13 residues. After removal of 10 bases from V and 5 bases from J, the junction contained 3 bases not matched to a gene. Germline-derived CDR1 and CDR2 are LNHDA and SQIVND (reference sequence). The CDR3 reads CAIGDRGHQPQHF. The DNA of the CDR3 is TGTGCCATCGGGGACAGGGGGCATCAGCCCCAGCATTTT.

This rearrangement joins TRBV5-4 to TRBJ2-7, with 8 positions matching TRBD1. The CDR3 has 15 amino acids. Germline V gene lookup returns CDR1 SGHNT and CDR2 YYREEE (reference sequence). The V segment lost 1 base and the J segment 3 bases; nucleotides outside the gene matches: 6. Here the CDR3 DNA reads TGTGCCAGCAGCTTGAGGACAGGGTCGCGCTACGAGCAGTACTTC. Its protein is CASSLRTGSRYEQYF.

This clone occurred a few times. V is TRBV28 and J is TRBJ1-6; D might be TRBD1 (5 bases). CDR3 length: 15 amino acids. In germline, CDR1 is MDHEN, CDR2 SYDVKM. The V end was cut by 5 bases, the J end by 14 bases, with 22 bases between. The CDR3 sequence: CASSTQLDSLGALHF. CDR3 nucleotide sequence: TGTGCCAGCAGTACCCAACTTGACAGCTTAGGGGCCCTCCACTTT.

V and J are TRBV3-1 (or the pseudogene TRBV3-2) and TRBJ2-7, with D possibly being TRBD1 (6 bases). Trimming stripped 1 base from V and 13 bases from J, with 14 bases between. The CDR3 is 12 residues long. Germline V CDR1 and CDR2: LGHDT, YNNKEL (reference sequence). This chain's CDR3 is CASSQGTGIRYF. DNA for the CDR3: TGTGCCAGCAGCCAAGGTACAGGGATCCGATACTTC.

The chain joins TRBV5-4 to TRBJ1-2, with D possibly TRBD1 on 6 matching bases. The CDR3 is 15 amino acids. V was trimmed by 3 bases and J by 5 bases, leaving 17 bases between them. Germline-derived CDR1 and CDR2 are SGHNT and YYREEE (reference sequence). As DNA, the CDR3 is TGTGCCAGCAGCTCCGGGACATACCCATGGTATGGCTACACCTTC. This gives the protein CASSSGTYPWYGYTF.